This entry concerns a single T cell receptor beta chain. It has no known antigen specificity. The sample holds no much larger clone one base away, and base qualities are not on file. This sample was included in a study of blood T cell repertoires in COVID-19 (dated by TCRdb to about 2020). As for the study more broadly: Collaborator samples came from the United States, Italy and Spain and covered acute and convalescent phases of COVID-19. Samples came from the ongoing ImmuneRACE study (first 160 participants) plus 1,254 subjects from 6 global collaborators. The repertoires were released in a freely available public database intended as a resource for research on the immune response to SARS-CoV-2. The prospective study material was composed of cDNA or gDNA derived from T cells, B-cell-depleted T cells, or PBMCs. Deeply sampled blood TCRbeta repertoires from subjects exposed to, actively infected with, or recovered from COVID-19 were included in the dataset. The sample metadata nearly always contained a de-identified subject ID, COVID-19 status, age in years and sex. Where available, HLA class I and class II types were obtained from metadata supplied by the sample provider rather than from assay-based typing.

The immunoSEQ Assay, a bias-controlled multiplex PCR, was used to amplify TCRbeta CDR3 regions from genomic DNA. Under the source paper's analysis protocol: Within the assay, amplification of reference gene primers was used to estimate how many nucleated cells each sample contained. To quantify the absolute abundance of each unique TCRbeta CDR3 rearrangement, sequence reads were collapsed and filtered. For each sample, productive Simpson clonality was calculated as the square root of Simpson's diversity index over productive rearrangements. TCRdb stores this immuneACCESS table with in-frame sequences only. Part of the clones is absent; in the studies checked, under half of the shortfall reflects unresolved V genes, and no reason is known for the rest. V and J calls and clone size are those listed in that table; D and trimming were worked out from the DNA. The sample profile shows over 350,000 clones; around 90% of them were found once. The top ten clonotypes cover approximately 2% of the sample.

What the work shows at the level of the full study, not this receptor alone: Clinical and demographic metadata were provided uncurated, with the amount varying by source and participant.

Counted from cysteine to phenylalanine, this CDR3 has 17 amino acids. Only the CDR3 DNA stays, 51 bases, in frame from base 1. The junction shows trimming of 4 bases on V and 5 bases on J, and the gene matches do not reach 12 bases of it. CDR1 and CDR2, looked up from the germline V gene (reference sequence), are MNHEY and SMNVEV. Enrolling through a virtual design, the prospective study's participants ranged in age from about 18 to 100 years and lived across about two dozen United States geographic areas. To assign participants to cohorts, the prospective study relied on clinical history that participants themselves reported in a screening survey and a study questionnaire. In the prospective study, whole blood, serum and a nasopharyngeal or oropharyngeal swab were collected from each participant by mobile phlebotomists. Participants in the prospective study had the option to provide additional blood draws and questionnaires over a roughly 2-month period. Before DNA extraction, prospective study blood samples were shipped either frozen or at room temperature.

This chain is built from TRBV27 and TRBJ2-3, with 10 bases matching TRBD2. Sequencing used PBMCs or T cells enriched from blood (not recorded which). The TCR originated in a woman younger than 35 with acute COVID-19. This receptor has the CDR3 CASSSQLRTSGLDTQYF. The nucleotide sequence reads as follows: TGTGCCAGCAGTTCCCAACTCCGGACTAGCGGTCTAGATACGCAGTATTTT.